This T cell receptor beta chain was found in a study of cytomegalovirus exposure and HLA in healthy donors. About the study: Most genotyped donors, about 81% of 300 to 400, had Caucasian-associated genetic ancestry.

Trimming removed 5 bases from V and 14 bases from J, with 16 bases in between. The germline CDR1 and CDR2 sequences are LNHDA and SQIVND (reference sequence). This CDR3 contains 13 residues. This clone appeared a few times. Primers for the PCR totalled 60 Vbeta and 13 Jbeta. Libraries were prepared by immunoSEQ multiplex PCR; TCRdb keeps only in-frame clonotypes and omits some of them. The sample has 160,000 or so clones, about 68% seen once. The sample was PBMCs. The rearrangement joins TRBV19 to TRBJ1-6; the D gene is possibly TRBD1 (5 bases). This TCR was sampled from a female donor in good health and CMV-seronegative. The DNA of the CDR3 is TGTGCCAGTAGTCCTAACAGGATTTCGGCCCTCCACTTT. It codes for CASSPNRISALHF.